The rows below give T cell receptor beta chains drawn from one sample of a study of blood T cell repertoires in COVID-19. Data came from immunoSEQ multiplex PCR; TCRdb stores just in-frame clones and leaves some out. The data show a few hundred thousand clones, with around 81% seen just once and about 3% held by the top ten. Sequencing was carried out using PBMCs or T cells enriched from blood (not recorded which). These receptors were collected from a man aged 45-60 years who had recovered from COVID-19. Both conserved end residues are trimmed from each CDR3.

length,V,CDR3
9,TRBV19,ASTPGAGYT
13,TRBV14,ASSQGRGAFDEQF
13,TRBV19,ASSLETYRSYEQY
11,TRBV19,AIPGQGPYEQY
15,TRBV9,ASSARTGRMSNQPQH
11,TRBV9,ASSPRTGYEQY
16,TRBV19,ASSILRTGASSRYGYT
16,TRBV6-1,ASSGTSGGASGANVLT
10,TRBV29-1,SVAWEGGGYT
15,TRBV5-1,ASSSRPTARYQETQY
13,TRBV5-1,ASSLARTGDHEQY
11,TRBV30,AWSLQNNYGYT
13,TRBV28,ASSSPGESSYGYT
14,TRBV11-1,ASSLGLAGAQETQY
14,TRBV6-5,ASSYLGGAGAYEQY
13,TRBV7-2,ASSLTAGLNYGYT
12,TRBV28,ASTSGQGRNGYT
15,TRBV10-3,AISVKTYGTPYNEQF
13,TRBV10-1,ASSESPGLVVEQY
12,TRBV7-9,ASCSFGGYETQY
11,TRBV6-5,ASRRTGVYGYT
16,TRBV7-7,ASSLAESGRAGTDTQY
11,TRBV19,ASSTREHYGYT
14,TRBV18,ASSPLGTGGSYEQY
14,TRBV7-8,ASSSGQGAGSYEQY
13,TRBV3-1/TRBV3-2,ASTHIAGYYNEQF
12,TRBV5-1,ASSQAGGFYEQY
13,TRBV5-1,ASSPETSGSYEQY
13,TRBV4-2,ASSSQNNAPGEQY
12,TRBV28,ASSSGGLGTEAF
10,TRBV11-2,ASSLRVHEQY
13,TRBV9,ASTGGRGSGNTIY
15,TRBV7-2,ASSLAVRGHHSYEQY
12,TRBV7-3,ASSPQGTNNEQF
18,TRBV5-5,ASSLGTGIPGDLAKNIQY
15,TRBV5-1,ASSFGTSGGTSYEQY
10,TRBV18,ASGLRQETQY
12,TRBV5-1,ASSSAGSGNTIY
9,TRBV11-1,ASSSFLGYT
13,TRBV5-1,ASSLGAGTGREQY
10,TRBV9,ASSGSSYEQY
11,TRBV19,ASTLAGLGEAF
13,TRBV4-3,ASSPALGGSYGYT
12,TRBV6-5,ASGSGGGWDTQY
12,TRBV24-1,ATSDSQVGETQY
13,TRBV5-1,ASTRRGGISYEQY
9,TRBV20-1,SARGGFEAF
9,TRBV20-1,SATEGALDT
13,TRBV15,ATSSPLRLYNEQF
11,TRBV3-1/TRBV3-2,ASSQVAGTEAF
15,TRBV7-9,ASSPGGTKVWNQPQH
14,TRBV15,ATSSRTSGSYNEQF
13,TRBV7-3,ASSLGGGTYNEQF
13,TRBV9,ASSSRRGFSEELF
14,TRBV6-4,ASSDSGRRKDETQY